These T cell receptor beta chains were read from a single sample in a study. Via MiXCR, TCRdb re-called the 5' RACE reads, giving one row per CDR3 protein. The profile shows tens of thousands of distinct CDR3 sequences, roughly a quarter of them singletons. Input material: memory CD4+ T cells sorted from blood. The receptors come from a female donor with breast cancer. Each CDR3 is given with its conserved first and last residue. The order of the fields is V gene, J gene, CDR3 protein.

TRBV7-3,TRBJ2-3,CASSLATSGTQYF
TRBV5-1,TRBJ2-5,CASSLQFAGAETQYF
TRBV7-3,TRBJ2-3,CASSSGGSTDTQYF
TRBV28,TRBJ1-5,CASQETGEQPQHF
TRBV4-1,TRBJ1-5,CASSPSGGQGDQPQQF
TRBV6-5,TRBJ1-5,CASSLGSNQPQHF
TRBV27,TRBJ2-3,CASSILAGRITDTQYF
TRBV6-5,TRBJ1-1,CASSLQGLNTEAFF
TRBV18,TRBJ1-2,CASSLRRGPYGYTF
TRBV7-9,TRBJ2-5,CASRSPGGETQYF
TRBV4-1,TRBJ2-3,CASSQGTGLTDTQYF
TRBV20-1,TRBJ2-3,CSARPSGGASTDTQYF
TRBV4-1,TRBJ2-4,CASSQDWGGLRAKNIQYF
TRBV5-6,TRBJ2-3,CASSPPALGTDTQYF
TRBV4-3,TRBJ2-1,CASSSRWGEAYNEQFF
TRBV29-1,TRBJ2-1,CSAERFEYNEQFF
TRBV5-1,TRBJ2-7,CASSYGTGSSYEQYF
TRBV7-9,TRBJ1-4,CASSSTGVEKLFF
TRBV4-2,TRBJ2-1,CASNPRGLAGDEQFF
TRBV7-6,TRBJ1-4,CASSPRAGENEKLFF
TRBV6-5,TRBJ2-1,CASSYGGNYNEQFF
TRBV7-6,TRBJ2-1,CAGSGLAGGKNEQFF
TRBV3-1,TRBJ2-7,CAGSLGYEQYF
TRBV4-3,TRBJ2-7,CASSQERFGLAYEQYF
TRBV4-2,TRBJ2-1,CASSQAVREGRGEQFF
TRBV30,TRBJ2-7,CTWRRLAGYEQYF
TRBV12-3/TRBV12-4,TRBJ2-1,CASSSMANEQFF
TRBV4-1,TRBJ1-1,CASSQERSGAFEAFF
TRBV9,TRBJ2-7,CASSVGGGTYEQYF
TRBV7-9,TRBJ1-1,CASTEKVTEAFF
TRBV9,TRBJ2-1,CASGPGIGEGENEQFF
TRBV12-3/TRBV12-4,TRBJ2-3,CASGLSASGTDTQYF
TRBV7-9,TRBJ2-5,CASSSGQGIETQYF
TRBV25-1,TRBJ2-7,CASSESGPGYEQYF
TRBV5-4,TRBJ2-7,CASSLRSYEQYF
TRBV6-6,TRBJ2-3,CASSTSGATNTQYF